The next 10 T cell receptor beta chains were all read from a single sample in a study of blood T cell repertoires in COVID-19. Produced via immunoSEQ multiplex PCR; TCRdb's table is partial and in-frame only. The table has 200,000 to 300,000 clones, around four fifths seen once. Sequencing was carried out using peripheral blood. These TCRs come from a man in his 60s with acute or convalescent COVID-19.

This chain connects TRBV30 to TRBJ2-3, with 8 bases matching TRBD1. CDR3 length: 13 residues. From germline, CDR1 is GTSNPN and CDR2 SVGIG (reference sequence). The J segment lost 0 bases and the V segment lost 5 bases, leaving 1 base of the junction unmatched. CDR3 DNA: TGTGCCTGGGACAGGGGAAGCACAGATACGCAGTATTTT. Its translation: CAWDRGSTDTQYF.

The chain has TRBV5-8 and TRBJ2-2, with a possible D match to TRBD1 (6 bases). The CDR3 extends over 15 amino acids. V was pared by 3 bases and J by 1 base, with 10 bases between. Per germline, CDR1 SGHTS and CDR2 YDEGEE. The CDR3 reads CASSSGDVNTGELFF. For the CDR3, the DNA is TGTGCCAGCAGCTCAGGGGACGTGAACACCGGGGAGCTGTTTTTT.

This clone was seen only once. J is TRBJ2-5 and V is TRBV4-3, with D perhaps matching TRBD2 (6 bases). The CDR3 runs 16 residues. Germline lookup yields CDR1 LGHNA and CDR2 YSLEER. V lost 0 bases and J lost 5, with 16 bases in between. This CDR3 reads CASSQESDYKRETQYF. The CDR3 DNA reads as TGCGCCAGCAGCCAAGAGTCGGACTACAAAAGGGAGACCCAGTACTTC.

The chain couples TRBV10-1 to TRBJ2-3; TRBD2 matches at 8 bases. Trimming removed 4 bases from V and 2 bases from J; junction bases left unmatched: 5. The CDR3 is 15 residues long. Germline-derived CDR1 and CDR2 are WNHNN and SYGVQD (reference sequence). The CDR3 is CASSVSRGVTDTQYF. CDR3 nucleotide sequence: TGCGCCAGCAGTGTCTCGCGGGGGGTCACAGATACGCAGTATTTT.

This sequence joins TRBV4-1 and TRBJ1-1; D gene unclear. V was clipped by 4 bases and J by 4 bases, with 10 bases between them. This CDR3 region has 13 residues. Per germline, CDR1 MGHRA and CDR2 YSYEKL. The DNA of the CDR3 is TGCGCCAGCAGCCCCCTTGCGTTCACTGAAGCTTTCTTT. Translating gives CASSPLAFTEAFF.

The chain recombines TRBV6-6 with TRBJ2-1; TRBD2 matches at 9 bases. Germline trimming cut 4 bases from V and 6 bases from J; bases unmatched to any gene: 7. CDR3 length equals 15 residues. CDR1 and CDR2 from the germline V gene are MNHNY and SVGAGI (reference sequence). The CDR3 DNA follows: TGTGCCAGCAGTTCCAAGGGACTAGCCGGCAATGAGCAGTTCTTC. Translation gives CASSSKGLAGNEQFF.

The J gene is TRBJ2-7, the V gene TRBV21-1; TRBD1 is the table's D call, not checked against the DNA. TRBV21-1 is a pseudogene. CDR3 length: 11 residues. CDR3: CASSKGPEQYF. CDR3 nucleotides: TGTGCCAGCAGCAAAGGGCCCGAGCAGTACTTC.

J is TRBJ1-2 and V is TRBV7-8; D call uncertain. The V end lost 7 bases, the J end lost 7 bases, and 13 bases lay between the germline ends. Germline assignment: CDR1 SGHVS and CDR2 FQNEAQ. This CDR3 has 12 amino acids. CDR3 protein: CASKGGYGGYTF. CDR3 nucleotide sequence: TGTGCCAGCAAGGGCGGGTACGGTGGCTACACCTTC.

V and J are TRBV9 and TRBJ2-5; 7 bases fit TRBD2. CDR3 length: 15 amino acids. Germline V gene lookup returns CDR1 SGDLS and CDR2 YYNGEE. After removal of 3 bases from V and 2 bases from J, the junction contained 7 bases not matched to a gene. CDR3 loop: CASSAGDYLQETQYF. The CDR3 nucleotides are TGTGCCAGCAGCGCCGGGGACTATCTACAAGAGACCCAGTACTTC.

V usage is TRBV5-1 and J usage is TRBJ2-1; the D gene is possibly TRBD2 (6 bases). From germline, CDR1 is SGHRS and CDR2 YFSETQ. Trimming removed 1 base at V and 0 bases at J, with 11 bases between. The CDR3 has 16 amino acids. CDR3: CASSLNGGNSYNEQFF. The CDR3 coding sequence is TGCGCCAGCAGCTTGAATGGCGGGAACTCCTACAATGAGCAGTTCTTC.